This T cell receptor (beta chain) was captured in a study of shared clonotypes between healthy human individuals. V lost 3 bases and J lost 10; bases outside the gene matches: 11. CDR1 and CDR2 from the germline V gene are LNHDA and SQIVND (reference sequence). CDR3 size: 16 residues. Every one of the donors was a Caucasian adult that lived in Nashville, Tennessee. Study-level results: Across subsets, estimated richness was generally greater for naive than for memory populations.

Notes on this clone: Its target is not known.

Authors' processing steps: From ImmunoSEQ came sequences covering only the junction and carrying no quality scores, so filtering differed. Using immunoSEQ multiplex PCR, the repertoire was profiled, and TCRdb retains in-frame clones only, with some absent. That table supplies the V and J calls and clone size; D and trimming were determined from the DNA. The data show just over 2,000,000 clones, with 90% to 95% seen just once and around 0.13% held by the top ten. The sequence came from a young man in good health. The V call is TRBV19, the J call TRBJ1-6, with 8 bases identical to TRBD1. Sequencing was performed on naive CD4+ T cells sorted from blood. The subset: CD45RA+ positively selected. The DNA of the CDR3 is TGTGCCAGTAGTATGATGTTTGGACAGGGTGGCTCACCCCTCCACTTT. This sequence encodes CASSMMFGQGGSPLHF. Full variable domain (rest looked up from reference TRBV19 and TRBJ1-6): DGGITQSPKYLFRKEGQNVTLSCEQNLNHDAMYWYRQDPGQGLRLIYYSQIVNDFQKGDIAEGYSVSREKKESFPLTVTSAQKNPTAFYLCASSMMFGQGGSPLHFGNGTRLTVT.